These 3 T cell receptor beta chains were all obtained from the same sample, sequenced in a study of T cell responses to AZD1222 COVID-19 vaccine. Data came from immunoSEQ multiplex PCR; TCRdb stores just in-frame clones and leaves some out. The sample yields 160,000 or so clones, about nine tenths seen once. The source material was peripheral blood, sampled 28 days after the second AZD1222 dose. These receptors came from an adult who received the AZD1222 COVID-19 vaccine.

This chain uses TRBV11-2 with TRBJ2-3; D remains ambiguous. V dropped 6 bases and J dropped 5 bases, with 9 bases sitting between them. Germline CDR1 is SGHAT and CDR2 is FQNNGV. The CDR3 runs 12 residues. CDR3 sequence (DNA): TGTGCCAGCAGTACATTCGGAGATACGCAGTATTTT. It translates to CASSTFGDTQYF.

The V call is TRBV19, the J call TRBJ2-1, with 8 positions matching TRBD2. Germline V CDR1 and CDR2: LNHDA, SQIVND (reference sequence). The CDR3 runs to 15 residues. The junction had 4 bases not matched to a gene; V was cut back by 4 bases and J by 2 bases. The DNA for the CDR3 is TGTGCCAGTAGTACGCTAGCGGGCCCCTACAATGAGCAGTTCTTC. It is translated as CASSTLAGPYNEQFF. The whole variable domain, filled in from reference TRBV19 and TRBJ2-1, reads DGGITQSPKYLFRKEGQNVTLSCEQNLNHDAMYWYRQDPGQGLRLIYYSQIVNDFQKGDIAEGYSVSREKKESFPLTVTSAQKNPTAFYLCASSTLAGPYNEQFFGPGTRLTVL.

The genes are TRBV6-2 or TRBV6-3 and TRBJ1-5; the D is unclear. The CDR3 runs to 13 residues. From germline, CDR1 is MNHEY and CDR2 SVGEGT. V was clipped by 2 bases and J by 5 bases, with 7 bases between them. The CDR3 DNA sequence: TGTGCCAGCAGTTACCCGGGAGATCAGCCCCAGCATTTT. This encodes CASSYPGDQPQHF.